Reported below is one TCR beta chain. The data are from a study of shared T cell receptors in the human thymus. J was trimmed by 3 bases and V by 4 bases; bases with no gene match: 6. The CDR3 is 14 residues long. Germline V gene sequence: CDR1 SGHRS, CDR2 YFSETQ. Using immunoSEQ multiplex PCR, the repertoire was profiled, and TCRdb retains in-frame clones only, with some absent. Altogether hundreds of thousands of clones are present, over 75% being singletons, with the ten largest covering 0.0094%. This sample also belongs to another study, concerning human thymus T cells. That work states: There were highly overlapping thymic repertoires among unrelated individuals, as related research reported.

The source material was thymocytes. V is TRBV5-1 and J is TRBJ2-7, with TRBD1 identical over 8 bases. This TCR derives from a boy younger than two with a congenital heart defect. The CDR3 DNA reads TGCGCCAGCAGCCACGACAGGGGAGACTACGAGCAGTACTTC. This codes for CASSHDRGDYEQYF.